This T cell receptor beta chain was sequenced during a study of tumor and adjacent non-tumor tissue in lung cancer. Study-wide background: The cohort had 12 adenocarcinoma, a couple of squamous cell and 1 small cell patients. Stage I to III disease affected 10 men and roughly five women aged about 31 to 80.

The length of the CDR3 is 14 residues. Germline loops: CDR1 LGHNA, CDR2 YNFKEQ. V was clipped by 1 base and J by 8 bases; unmatched bases: 5. A modified ARM-PCR protocol with three rounds of nested PCR amplified TCRbeta. MiXCR, run by TCRdb on the multiplex PCR reads, gives a single entry per CDR3 protein. The top ten hold about 25% of the sample, which has about 200,000 distinct CDR3 sequences, 71% seen once. This sample's RNA came from whole unsorted tissue. Donors were chemotherapy-naive, newly diagnosed lung cancer surgical patients in China, August–late 2014. The sample holds many counts of this clonotype. Antigen: not known. The study, taken as a whole, reports: Tumor tissue had significantly higher TCR diversity than normal lung.

The specimen was lung tumor tissue. The J gene is TRBJ2-1, the V gene TRBV4-2; 7 positions agree with TRBD2. The receptor was derived from a man aged 60 to 75 with non-small cell lung cancer. The CDR3 loop is CASSQAREADEQFF. As DNA, the CDR3 is TGTGCCAGCAGCCAAGCTCGGGAGGCGGATGAGCAGTTCTTC.